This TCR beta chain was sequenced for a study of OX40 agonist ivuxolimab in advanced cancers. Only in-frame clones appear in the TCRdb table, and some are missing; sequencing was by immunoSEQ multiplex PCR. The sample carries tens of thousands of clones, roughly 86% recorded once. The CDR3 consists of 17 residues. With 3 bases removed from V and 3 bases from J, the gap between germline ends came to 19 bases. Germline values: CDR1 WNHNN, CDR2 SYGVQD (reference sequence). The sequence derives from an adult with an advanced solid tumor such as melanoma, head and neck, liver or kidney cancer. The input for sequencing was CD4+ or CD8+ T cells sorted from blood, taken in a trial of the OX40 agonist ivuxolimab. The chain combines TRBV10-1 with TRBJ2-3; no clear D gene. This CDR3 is CASSDSPGHWDTDTQYF. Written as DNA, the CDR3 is TGCGCCAGCAGTGACTCTCCCGGCCATTGGGATACAGATACGCAGTATTTT.